The T cell receptor beta chain described here comes from a study of blood T cell repertoires in COVID-19. Study-level background: Samples of COVID-19 (acute and convalescent) were obtained from the United States, Italy and Spain. PBMCs, B-cell-depleted T cells, or T cells were the source of the cDNA or gDNA that made up the material.

While infection was still active, Seattle patients were enrolled and then followed longitudinally. In the study's own analysis: Nucleated cell number was recorded as an estimate derived from reference gene primer amplification. Only in-frame clones appear in the TCRdb table, and some are missing; sequencing was by immunoSEQ multiplex PCR. V and J calls and clone size are copied from that table; D and trimming were computed from the DNA. The table has about 68,000 clones, 70% to 90% seen once. The germline V gene encodes CDR1 SGHDT and CDR2 YYEEEE. The length of the CDR3 is 13 residues. V dropped 0 bases and J dropped 8 bases, with 9 bases sitting between them.

The chain recombines TRBV5-6 with TRBJ1-5; D might be TRBD1 (5 bases). The receptor was isolated from a woman aged 45 to 65 with COVID-19, enrolled during active disease. Sequenced: peripheral blood. In nucleotides, the CDR3 is TGTGCCAGCAGCTTGGGGGGGAGGGAGCCCCAGCATTTT. Translating it yields CASSLGGREPQHF.